The text below deals with one TCR beta chain. As yet, its antigen is unknown. This sample also contains other DNA sequences that code for the same CDR3. The data originate from a study of OX40 agonist ivuxolimab in advanced cancers. Overall study context: Aged about 20 to 80 with a mean of 60 years, they were under 85% male. Under the entry rules, prior anti-PD-1, anti-PD-L1 or anti-CTLA-4 therapy was allowed, and approximately 36% had some.

General study points: There was clonal expansion of CD4+ and CD8+ blood T cells by week 6 at 0.1 to 3.0 mg/kg. There were, on average, more expanded clones in CD8+ T cells than in CD4+.

Libraries were prepared by immunoSEQ multiplex PCR; TCRdb keeps only in-frame clonotypes and omits some of them. The table records 53,000 or so clones, about four fifths of them present only once. Germline V gene lookup returns CDR1 LNHDA and CDR2 SQIVND (reference sequence). This CDR3 contains 14 residues. Trimming stripped 0 bases from V and 5 bases from J, with 8 bases between. The genes are TRBV19 and TRBJ2-1; possible D gene TRBD1, 6 bases. This specimen was CD4+ or CD8+ T cells sorted from blood, taken in a trial of the OX40 agonist ivuxolimab. The sequence was obtained from an adult with an advanced solid tumor such as melanoma, head and neck, liver or kidney cancer. Written as DNA, the CDR3 is TGTGCCAGTAGTATAGAGAGGGGGAACAATGAGCAGTTCTTC. This codes for CASSIERGNNEQFF.